There are many counts of the clone carrying this TCR beta chain. What it binds is not known. The V and J ends lost 6 bases and 1 base, in that order; junction bases with no gene match: 9. Per germline, CDR1 MDHEN and CDR2 SYDVKM. This CDR3 has 15 amino acids. Sequenced by immunoSEQ multiplex PCR; TCRdb stores in-frame clones only, minus some. Singletons are absent from the sample, which has roughly 34,000 clones. This entry is derived from a study of T cells after posttransplantation cyclophosphamide. General study findings and limits: Skin or GI-infiltrating T cells shared few TRB sequences with blood.

This sequence joins TRBV28 and TRBJ2-7; TRBD1 matches 7 bases. This clonotype was obtained from a woman in her twenties or thirties in good health and a related stem cell transplant donor. The sequenced sample was PBMCs. The CDR3 DNA sequence: TGTGCCAGCAGACCACTCGGGACAGCATCCTACGAGCAGTACTTC. It is translated as CASRPLGTASYEQYF.